Sequencing of this TCR beta chain was carried out in a study of cytomegalovirus exposure and HLA in healthy donors. Overall study findings and caveats: There were around 160 TCR beta chains listed as cytomegalovirus-associated. A later analysis appeared to link common viral pathogens to several of the most significant clusters. Association of a missense DCLRE1C variant with TCR beta V- and J-gene trimming was reported in a later analysis.

The CDR3 has 14 residues. Germline V gene lookup returns CDR1 MNHEY and CDR2 SVGAGI. The germline V and J ends were trimmed by 8 bases and 0 bases, with 12 bases remaining between them. This clone was recorded once. Its matching antigen is unknown. This same CDR3 is encoded by further DNA sequences in the sample. 60 Vbeta and 13 Jbeta primers were used in PCR. The protocol was immunoSEQ multiplex PCR, while the TCRdb copy is restricted to in-frame clones and leaves out a portion. The sample carries over 95,000 clones, more than 60% recorded once. The rearrangement links TRBV6-5 to TRBJ2-3; weak D call: TRBD2 (6 bases). Specimen: PBMCs. This clonotype was sampled from a female donor in good health and CMV-seronegative. Written as DNA, the CDR3 is TGTGCCAGCCGGGGGTGGCTGAGCACAGATACGCAGTATTTT. Amino acid sequence: CASRGWLSTDTQYF.